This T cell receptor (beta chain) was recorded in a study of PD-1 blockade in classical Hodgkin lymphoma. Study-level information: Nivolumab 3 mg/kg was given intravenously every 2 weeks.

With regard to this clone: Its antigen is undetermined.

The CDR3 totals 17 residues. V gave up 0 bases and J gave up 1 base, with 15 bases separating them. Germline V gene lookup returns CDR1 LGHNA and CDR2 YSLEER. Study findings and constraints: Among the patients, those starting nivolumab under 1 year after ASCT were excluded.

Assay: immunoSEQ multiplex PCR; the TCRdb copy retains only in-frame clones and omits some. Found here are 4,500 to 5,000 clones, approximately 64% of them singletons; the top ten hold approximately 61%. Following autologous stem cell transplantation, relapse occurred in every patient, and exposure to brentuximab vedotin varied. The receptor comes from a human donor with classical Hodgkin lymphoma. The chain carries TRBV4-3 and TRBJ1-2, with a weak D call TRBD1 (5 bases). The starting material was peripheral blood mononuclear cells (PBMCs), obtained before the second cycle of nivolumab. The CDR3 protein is CASSQDPGRTFNYGYTF. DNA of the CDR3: TGCGCCAGCAGCCAAGATCCGGGACGGACGTTTAACTATGGCTACACCTTC.